This T cell receptor (beta chain) was identified in a study of memory CD4+ T cells and cytomegalovirus serostatus. Study processing details: After removing out-of-frame reads, over 2 million distinct TCRbeta sequences remained. Here immunoSEQ multiplex PCR was the method, and the copy in TCRdb shows in-frame clones only, minus some. D and trimming come from the DNA, and the V and J calls and clone size come from that table. This table holds under 75,000 clones, 60% to 85% found once. Findings and limits, study-wide: Suggested: most of the CMV-linked TCR signature lies in CD4+ memory cells. Each of approximately 63 CMV-associated TCRbeta sequences occurred in one to five individuals.

Trimming left V 5 bases short and J 5 bases short, with 10 bases between. The CDR3 extends over 13 amino acids. The germline gives CDR1 SGHTA, CDR2 FQGNSA. With respect to this clone: Its antigen is unidentified.

Single viable CD3+CD4+CD8-CD45RO+ cells were sorted as the memory CD4+ T cells. This chain connects TRBV7-2 to TRBJ2-1; D is possibly TRBD1 or TRBD2 (5 bases each). Sequenced input: memory CD4+ T cells from blood. This clonotype originated in an adult in good health and CMV-seronegative. Some clones in this sample may be carry-over from other donors' samples. Here the CDR3 reads CASSGLGDNEQFF. The CDR3 bases are TGTGCCAGCAGCGGGCTGGGGGACAATGAGCAGTTCTTC.